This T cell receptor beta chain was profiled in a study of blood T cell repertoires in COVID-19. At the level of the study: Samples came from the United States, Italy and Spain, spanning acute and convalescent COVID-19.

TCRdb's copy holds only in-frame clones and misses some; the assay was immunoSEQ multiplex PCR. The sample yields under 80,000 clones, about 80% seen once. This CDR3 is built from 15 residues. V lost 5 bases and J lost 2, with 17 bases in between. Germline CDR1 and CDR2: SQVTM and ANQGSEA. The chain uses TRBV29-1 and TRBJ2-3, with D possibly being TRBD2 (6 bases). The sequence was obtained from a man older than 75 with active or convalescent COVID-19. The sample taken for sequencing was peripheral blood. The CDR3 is CSVTGGYPPTDTQYF. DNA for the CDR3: TGCAGCGTTACCGGAGGGTATCCCCCCACAGATACGCAGTATTTT.